This record looks at one T cell receptor beta chain sequence and its context. V was clipped by 2 bases and J by 2 bases, with 19 bases between them. The CDR3 contains 17 residues. Germline V lookup: CDR1 SEHNR, CDR2 FQNEAQ (reference sequence). This record belongs to a study of control samples from healthy donors and cancer patients. The repertoire was sequenced with immunoSEQ multiplex PCR; TCRdb's copy has only in-frame clones and lacks some. This table holds about 61,000 clones, nearly 90% found once. The chain combines TRBV7-9 with TRBJ2-7; D ambiguous. This TCR was sampled from a man in his 60s with colorectal cancer. Input material: PBMCs. The CDR3 region is CASSLRAVAEFPYEQYF. CDR3 coding DNA: TGTGCCAGCAGCTTACGTGCGGTGGCCGAGTTCCCCTACGAGCAGTACTTC.